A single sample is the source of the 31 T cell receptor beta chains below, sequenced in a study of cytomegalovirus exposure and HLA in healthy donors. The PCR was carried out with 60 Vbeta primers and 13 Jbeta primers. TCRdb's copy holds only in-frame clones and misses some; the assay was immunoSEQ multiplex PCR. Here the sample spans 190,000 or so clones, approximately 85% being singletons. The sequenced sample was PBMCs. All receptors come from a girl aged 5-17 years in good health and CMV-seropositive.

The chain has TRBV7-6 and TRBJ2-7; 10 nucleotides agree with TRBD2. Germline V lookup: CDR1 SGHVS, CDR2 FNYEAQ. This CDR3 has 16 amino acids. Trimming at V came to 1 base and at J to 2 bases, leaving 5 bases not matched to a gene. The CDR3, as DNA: TGTGCCAGCAGCTTAGAAAGTCTAGCGGGGGCCTACGAGCAGTACTTC. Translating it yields CASSLESLAGAYEQYF.

CDR3 sequence (DNA): TGTGCCAGCACCCGGGGGGGGTACCAAGAGACCCAGTACTTC. It codes for CASTRGGYQETQYF. The rearrangement uses TRBV25-1 and TRBJ2-5; 8 bases are a match to TRBD2. The CDR3 is made up of 14 amino acids. V lost 7 bases and J lost 0; bases outside the gene matches: 4. Germline CDR1 and CDR2: MGHDK and SYGVNS.

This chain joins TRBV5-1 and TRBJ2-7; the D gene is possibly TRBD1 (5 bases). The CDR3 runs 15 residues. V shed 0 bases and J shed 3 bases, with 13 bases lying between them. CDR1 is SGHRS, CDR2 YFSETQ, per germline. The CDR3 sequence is CASSLERQRIYEQYF. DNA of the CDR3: TGCGCCAGCAGCTTGGAACGACAGAGAATCTACGAGCAGTACTTC.

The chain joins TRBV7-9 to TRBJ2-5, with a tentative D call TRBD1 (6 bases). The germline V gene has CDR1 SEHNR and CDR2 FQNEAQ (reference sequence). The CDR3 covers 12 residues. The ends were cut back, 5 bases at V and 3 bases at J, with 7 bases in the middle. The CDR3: CASSRTEETQYF. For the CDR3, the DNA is TGTGCCAGCAGCCGGACAGAAGAGACCCAGTACTTC.

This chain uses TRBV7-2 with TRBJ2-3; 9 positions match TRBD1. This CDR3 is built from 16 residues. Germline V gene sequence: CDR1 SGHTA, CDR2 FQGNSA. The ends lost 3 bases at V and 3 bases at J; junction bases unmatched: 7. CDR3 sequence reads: CASSLYIQGATDTQYF. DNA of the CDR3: TGTGCCAGCAGCTTGTATATACAGGGGGCAACAGATACGCAGTATTTT. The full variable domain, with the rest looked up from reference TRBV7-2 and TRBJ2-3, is GAGVSQSPSNKVTEKGKDVELRCDPISGHTALYWYRQSLGQGLEFLIYFQGNSAPDKSGLPSDRFSAERTGGSVSTLTIQRTQQEDSAVYLCASSLYIQGATDTQYFGPGTRLTVL.

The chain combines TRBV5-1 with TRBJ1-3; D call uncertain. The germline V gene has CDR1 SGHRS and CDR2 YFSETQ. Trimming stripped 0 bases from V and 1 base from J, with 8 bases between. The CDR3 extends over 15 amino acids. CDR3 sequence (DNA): TGCGCCAGCAGCTTGGTTGACGGGTCTGGAAACACCATATATTTT. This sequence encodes CASSLVDGSGNTIYF.

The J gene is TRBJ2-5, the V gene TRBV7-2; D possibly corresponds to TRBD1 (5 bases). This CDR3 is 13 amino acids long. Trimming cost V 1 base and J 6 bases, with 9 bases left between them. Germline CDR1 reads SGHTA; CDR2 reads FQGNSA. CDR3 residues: CASSLDRSQTQYF. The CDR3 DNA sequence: TGTGCCAGCAGCTTAGACAGGTCACAGACCCAGTACTTC.

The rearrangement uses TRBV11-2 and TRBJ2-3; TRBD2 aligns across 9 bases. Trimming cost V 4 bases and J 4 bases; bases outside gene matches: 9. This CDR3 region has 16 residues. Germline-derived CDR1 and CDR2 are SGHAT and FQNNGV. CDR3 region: CASSSKSGGPSDTQYF. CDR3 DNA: TGTGCCAGCAGCTCGAAAAGCGGGGGGCCTTCAGATACGCAGTATTTT.

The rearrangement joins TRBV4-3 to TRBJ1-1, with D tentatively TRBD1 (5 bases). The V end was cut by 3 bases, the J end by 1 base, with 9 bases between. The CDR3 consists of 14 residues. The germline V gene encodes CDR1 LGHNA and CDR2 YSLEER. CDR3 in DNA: TGCGCCAGCAGCCAGACAGCAGAGAACACTGAAGCTTTCTTT. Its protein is CASSQTAENTEAFF.

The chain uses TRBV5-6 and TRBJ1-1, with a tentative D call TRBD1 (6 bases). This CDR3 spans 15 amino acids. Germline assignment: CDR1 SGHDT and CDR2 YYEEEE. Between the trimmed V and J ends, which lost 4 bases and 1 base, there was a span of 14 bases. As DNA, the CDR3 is TGTGCCAGCAGCGTCCGGGACACCCAGAACACTGAAGCTTTCTTT. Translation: CASSVRDTQNTEAFF.

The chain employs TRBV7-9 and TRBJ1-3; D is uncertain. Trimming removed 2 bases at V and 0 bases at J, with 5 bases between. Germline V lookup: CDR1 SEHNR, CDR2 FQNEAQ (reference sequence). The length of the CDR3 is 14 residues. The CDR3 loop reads CASSLSPSGNTIYF. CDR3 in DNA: TGTGCCAGCAGCTTAAGCCCCTCTGGAAACACCATATATTTT.

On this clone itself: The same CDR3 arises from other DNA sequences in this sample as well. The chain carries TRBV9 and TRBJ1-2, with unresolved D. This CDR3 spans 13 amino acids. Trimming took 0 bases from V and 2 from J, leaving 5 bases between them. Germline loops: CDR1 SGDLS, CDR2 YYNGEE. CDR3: CASSVDTNYGYTF. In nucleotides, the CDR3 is TGTGCCAGCAGCGTAGACACGAACTATGGCTACACCTTC.

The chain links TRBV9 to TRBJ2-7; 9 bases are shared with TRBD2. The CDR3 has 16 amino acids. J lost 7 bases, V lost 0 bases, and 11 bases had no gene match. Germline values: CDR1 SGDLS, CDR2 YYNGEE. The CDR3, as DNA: TGTGCCAGCAGCGTAGGTTTTAGCGGGGGAGTTTGGGAGCAGTACTTC. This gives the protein CASSVGFSGGVWEQYF.

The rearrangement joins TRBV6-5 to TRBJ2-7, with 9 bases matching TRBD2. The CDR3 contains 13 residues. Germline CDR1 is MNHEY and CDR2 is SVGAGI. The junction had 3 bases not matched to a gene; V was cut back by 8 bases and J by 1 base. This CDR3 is CASQLAGSYEQYF. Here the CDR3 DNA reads TGTGCCAGCCAACTAGCGGGTTCCTACGAGCAGTACTTC.

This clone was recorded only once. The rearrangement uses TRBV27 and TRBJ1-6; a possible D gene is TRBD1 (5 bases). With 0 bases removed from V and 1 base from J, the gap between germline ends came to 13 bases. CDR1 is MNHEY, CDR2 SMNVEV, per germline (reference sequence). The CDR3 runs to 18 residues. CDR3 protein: CASSLSAQGRSYNSPLHF. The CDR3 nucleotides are TGTGCCAGCAGTTTATCGGCGCAGGGAAGATCCTATAATTCACCCCTCCACTTT.

CDR3 DNA sequence: TGTGCCAGCAGCCACACCGCCGGGGCCTATAATTCACCCCTCCACTTT. Translating it yields CASSHTAGAYNSPLHF. This rearrangement joins TRBV14 to TRBJ1-6; D is unclear. The CDR3 is 16 amino acids. Germline V lookup: CDR1 SGHDN, CDR2 FVKESK. The V end lost 3 bases, the J end lost 2 bases, and 11 bases lay between the germline ends.

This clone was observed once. The CDR3 loop reads CASSRQGREREQFF. DNA of the CDR3: TGCGCCAGCAGTAGACAGGGCCGGGAGCGTGAGCAGTTCTTC. The rearrangement links TRBV10-1 to TRBJ2-1; a possible D gene is TRBD1 (7 bases). The V end lost 5 bases, the J end lost 9 bases, and 17 bases lay between the germline ends. Per germline, CDR1 WNHNN and CDR2 SYGVQD (reference sequence). This CDR3 spans 14 amino acids.

DNA for the CDR3: TGTGCCAGCAGTTATCTAGCGGGGGCGGGGAATGAGCAGTTCTTC. Its translation is CASSYLAGAGNEQFF. This chain links TRBV7-2 with TRBJ2-1; 10 bases are a match to TRBD2. Looked up from germline, CDR1 is SGHTA and CDR2 is FQGNSA. This CDR3 has 15 residues. Losses at the gene ends were 6 bases for V and 7 bases for J; bases not matched to a gene: 9.

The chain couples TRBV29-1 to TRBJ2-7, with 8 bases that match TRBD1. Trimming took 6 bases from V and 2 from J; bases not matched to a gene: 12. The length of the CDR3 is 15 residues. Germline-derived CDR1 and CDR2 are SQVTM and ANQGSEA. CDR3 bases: TGCAGCGTCCAGATTTGGACAGGGACGGCCTACGAGCAGTACTTC. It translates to CSVQIWTGTAYEQYF.

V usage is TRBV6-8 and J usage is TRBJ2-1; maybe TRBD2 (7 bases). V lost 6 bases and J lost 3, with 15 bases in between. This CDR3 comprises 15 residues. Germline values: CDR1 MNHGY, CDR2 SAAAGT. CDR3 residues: CASRNGGQYYNEQFF. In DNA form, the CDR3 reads TGTGCCAGCAGGAACGGGGGGCAATACTACAATGAGCAGTTCTTC.

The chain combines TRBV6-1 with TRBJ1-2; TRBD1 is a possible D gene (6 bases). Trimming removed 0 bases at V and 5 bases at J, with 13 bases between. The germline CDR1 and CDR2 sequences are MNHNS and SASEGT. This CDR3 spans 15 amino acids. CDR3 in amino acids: CASSEALQGIYGYTF. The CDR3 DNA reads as TGTGCCAGCAGTGAAGCGCTTCAGGGGATATATGGCTACACCTTC.

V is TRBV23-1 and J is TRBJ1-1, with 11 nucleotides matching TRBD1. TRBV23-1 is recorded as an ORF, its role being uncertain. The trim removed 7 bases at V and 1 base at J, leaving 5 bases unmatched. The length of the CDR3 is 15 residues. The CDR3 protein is CASTRTGGKNTEAFF. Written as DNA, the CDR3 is TGCGCCAGCACCCGGACAGGGGGCAAGAACACTGAAGCTTTCTTT.

The CDR3 DNA follows: TGCAGCGTTGAGAGGACAGAGAACACTGAAGCTTTCTTT. As protein: CSVERTENTEAFF. This rearrangement joins TRBV29-1 to TRBJ1-1; the D gene is possibly TRBD1 (6 bases). Trimming took 3 bases from V and 1 from J, leaving 9 bases between them. Germline CDR1 and CDR2: SQVTM and ANQGSEA. This CDR3 is built from 13 residues.

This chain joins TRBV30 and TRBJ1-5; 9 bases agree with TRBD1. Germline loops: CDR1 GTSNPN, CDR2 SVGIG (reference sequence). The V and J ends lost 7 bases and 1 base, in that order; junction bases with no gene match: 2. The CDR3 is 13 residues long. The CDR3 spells CASTGGSNQPQHF. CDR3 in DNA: TGTGCCTCCACAGGGGGCAGCAATCAGCCCCAGCATTTT.

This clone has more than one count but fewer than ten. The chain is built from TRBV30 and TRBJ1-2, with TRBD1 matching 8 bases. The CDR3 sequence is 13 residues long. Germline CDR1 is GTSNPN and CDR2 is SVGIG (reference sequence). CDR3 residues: CASQGAPGDGYTF. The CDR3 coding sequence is TGTGCATCTCAGGGGGCGCCGGGGGATGGCTACACCTTC.

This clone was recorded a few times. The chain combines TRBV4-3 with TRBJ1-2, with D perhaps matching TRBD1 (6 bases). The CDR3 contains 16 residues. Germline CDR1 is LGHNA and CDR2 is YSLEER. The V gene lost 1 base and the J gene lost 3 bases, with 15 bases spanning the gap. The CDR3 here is CASSQGYRVDDYGYTF. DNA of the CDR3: TGCGCCAGCAGCCAAGGGTACAGGGTGGATGACTATGGCTACACCTTC.

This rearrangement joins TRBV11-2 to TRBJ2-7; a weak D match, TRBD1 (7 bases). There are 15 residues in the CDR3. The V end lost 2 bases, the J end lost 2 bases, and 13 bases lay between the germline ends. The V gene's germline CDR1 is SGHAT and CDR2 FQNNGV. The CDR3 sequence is CASSLIQGGPYEQYF. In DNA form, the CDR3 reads TGTGCCAGCAGCTTAATCCAGGGGGGCCCCTACGAGCAGTACTTC.

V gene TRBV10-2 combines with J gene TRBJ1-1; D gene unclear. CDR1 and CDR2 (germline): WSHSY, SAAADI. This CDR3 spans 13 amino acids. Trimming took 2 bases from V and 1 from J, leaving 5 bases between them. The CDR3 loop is CASSENRNTEAFF. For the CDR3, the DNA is TGCGCCAGCAGTGAGAATAGGAACACTGAAGCTTTCTTT.

The CDR3 DNA reads as TGTGCCACCAAGGAGGGGGGACAGTGGTATTCACCCCTCCACTTT. Translating gives CATKEGGQWYSPLHF. The chain couples TRBV6-6 to TRBJ1-6, with TRBD1 identical over 7 bases. V trimming: 10 bases; J trimming: 8 bases; junction bases outside the gene matches: 14. This CDR3 is 15 amino acids long. Germline loops: CDR1 MNHNY, CDR2 SVGAGI (reference sequence).

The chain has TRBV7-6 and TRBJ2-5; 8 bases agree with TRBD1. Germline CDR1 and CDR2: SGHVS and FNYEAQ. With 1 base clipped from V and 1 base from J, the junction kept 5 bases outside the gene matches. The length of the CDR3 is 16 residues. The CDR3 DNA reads TGTGCCAGCAGCTTAGTGGGGACAGGCCTCCAAGAGACCCAGTACTTC. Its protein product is CASSLVGTGLQETQYF.

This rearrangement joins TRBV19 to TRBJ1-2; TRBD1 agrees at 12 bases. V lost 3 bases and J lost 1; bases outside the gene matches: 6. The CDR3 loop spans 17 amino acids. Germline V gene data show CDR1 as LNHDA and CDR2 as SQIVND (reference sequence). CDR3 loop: CASSIRDRGQVNYGYTF. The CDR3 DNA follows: TGTGCCAGTAGTATCCGGGACAGGGGGCAGGTTAACTATGGCTACACCTTC. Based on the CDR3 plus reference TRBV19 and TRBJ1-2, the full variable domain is DGGITQSPKYLFRKEGQNVTLSCEQNLNHDAMYWYRQDPGQGLRLIYYSQIVNDFQKGDIAEGYSVSREKKESFPLTVTSAQKNPTAFYLCASSIRDRGQVNYGYTFGSGTRLTVV.